In this sample, the clone carrying this TCR beta chain turned up a few times. As yet, its antigen is unknown. This specimen comes from a study of metastatic and nonmetastatic thyroid tumors. Study-wide context: Malignant thyroid and benign thyroid patients provided blood and tumor or nodule tissue whose repertoires were compared.

Nobody among the patients had been given any treatment before thyroid surgery. Original handling: In papillary thyroid cancer, a distant-metastasis classifier was built using CDR3 differences across clinicopathological groups. TCRdb re-clonotyped the PCR reads via MiXCR. TCRdb's processing, not the study's, gives the V and J calls here. The data contain tens of thousands of clones, 4% to 4.5% of them singletons. Study-level findings and limits: For both blood and tumor, malignant thyroid tumors reportedly showed significantly higher TCR beta diversity than benign nodules did.

V gave up 1 base and J gave up 8 bases, with 15 bases separating them. The CDR3 length is 15 residues. The source material was blood. The V and J genes are TRBV12-3 or TRBV12-4 and TRBJ2-1; unclear D gene. The sequence came from a female donor with papillary thyroid cancer or a benign thyroid nodule (not recorded which). Some clones in this sample may be carry-over from other donors' samples. Here the CDR3 reads CASSLVGVLGYEQFF. The CDR3 nucleotides are TGTGCCAGCAGTTTAGTTGGCGTTCTTGGGTATGAGCAGTTCTTC.